This T cell receptor beta chain came from a study of blood T cell repertoires in COVID-19. Profiled with immunoSEQ multiplex PCR; TCRdb holds only in-frame clones, not every one. The table lists 320,000 or so clones, about nine tenths of them singletons. This CDR3 spans 13 amino acids. Trimming took 6 bases from V and 8 from J, leaving 14 bases between them. From germline, CDR1 is MGHDK and CDR2 SYGVNS. The chain uses TRBV25-1 and TRBJ2-1; a weak D match, TRBD2 (7 bases). This receptor was identified in a man aged 55-75 years who had recovered from COVID-19. The sequenced sample was PBMCs or T cells enriched from blood (not recorded which). The CDR3 coding sequence is TGTGCCAGCAGCCGAGGGGGAGGGGATGAGCAGTTCTTC. Translating it yields CASSRGGGDEQFF.